The 9 T cell receptor beta chains presented below share a single source sample, sequenced in a study of T cells after yellow fever vaccination. MiXCR, run by TCRdb on the 5' RACE reads, gives a single entry per CDR3 protein. Among approximately 110,000 distinct CDR3 sequences listed, around 8.6% were seen once. The sample consisted of CD8+ T cells sorted from PBMCs, taken 45 days after the yellow fever booster vaccination. All receptors come from a man younger than 45 who received the YFV17D yellow fever vaccine.

There are many counts of this clonotype. CDR3 protein: CASSAGTGVPNEQFF. The CDR3 DNA reads as TGTGCCAGCAGCGCCGGGACAGGGGTTCCAAATGAGCAGTTCTTC. The rearrangement links TRBV7-2 to TRBJ2-1, with 10 positions matching TRBD1. CDR3 size: 15 residues. V lost 5 bases and J lost 7; bases outside the gene matches: 8. The germline CDR1 and CDR2 sequences are SGHTA and FQGNSA.

This clonotype turned up a few times. The V and J genes are TRBV12-3 or TRBV12-4 and TRBJ2-1; 7 bases map to TRBD1. The CDR3 covers 14 residues. J gave up 1 base and V 6 bases, and 3 bases lay outside the gene matches. CDR3 loop: CASRAQGSYNEQFF. The DNA for the CDR3 is TGTGCCAGCAGAGCACAGGGGTCCTACAATGAGCAGTTCTTC.

This rearrangement joins TRBV12-3 or TRBV12-4 to TRBJ1-1, with D uncertain. CDR3 length: 15 residues. Trimming cost V 6 bases and J 1 base, with 15 bases left between them. The CDR3 nucleotides are TGTGCCAGCAGCCTCGTCATCTTGTCGAACACTGAAGCTTTCTTT. Amino acids: CASSLVILSNTEAFF.

In its sample, this clonotype was seen many times. The genes are TRBV19 and TRBJ2-1, with D perhaps being TRBD1 or TRBD2 (6 bases each). The germline V and J ends were trimmed by 2 bases and 6 bases, with 11 bases remaining between them. The CDR3 runs 14 residues. Germline V lookup: CDR1 LNHDA, CDR2 SQIVND (reference sequence). The CDR3 loop is CASSIRGDGNEQFF. CDR3 DNA sequence: TGTGCCAGTAGTATAAGGGGGGACGGCAATGAGCAGTTCTTC.

This clonotype was counted a few times. The CDR3 DNA is TGTGCCAGCTCACCGCAGGGGGCCAACTACGAGCAGTACTTC. Translation: CASSPQGANYEQYF. V is TRBV18 and J is TRBJ2-7; 8 bases fit TRBD1. The CDR3 runs 14 residues. CDR1 and CDR2 (germline): KGHSH, LQKENI. V shed 3 bases, J shed 3 bases, and the junction held 4 bases outside the gene matches.

This clonotype came up many times. The rearrangement joins TRBV9 to TRBJ2-5, with TRBD2 identical over 9 bases. J was trimmed by 5 bases and V by 0 bases; bases with no gene match: 14. CDR3 length equals 18 residues. Germline V gene lookup returns CDR1 SGDLS and CDR2 YYNGEE. CDR3: CASSVGRWGAGGGETQYF. The CDR3 DNA follows: TGTGCCAGCAGCGTAGGTCGATGGGGAGCGGGAGGAGGTGAGACCCAGTACTTC.

This clonotype showed up just a few times. CDR3 in DNA: TGCGCCAGCAGCTCCGGGGGCCAGCATGGAAGTCAGCCCCAGCATTTT. This sequence encodes CASSSGGQHGSQPQHF. This sequence joins TRBV4-3 and TRBJ1-5; a possible D gene is TRBD1 (6 bases). Germline loops: CDR1 LGHNA, CDR2 YSLEER. V lost 5 bases and J lost 6, with 20 bases in between. CDR3 length: 16 amino acids.

On this clonotype: A much bigger clone sits one base away, suggesting this may be a read error. This chain links TRBV21-1 with TRBJ2-2; the table's D call TRBD1 went unverified against the DNA. TRBV21-1 is flagged as a pseudogene. The CDR3 consists of 21 residues. CDR3 in DNA: TGTGCCAGCAGCAAAGCCGGAATTGAAGGACAGAAACTTTCGAACACCGGGGAGCTGTTTTTT. It is translated as CASSKAGIEGQKLSNTGELFF.

This clonotype was observed at least ten times. The J gene is TRBJ2-6, the V gene TRBV12-3 or TRBV12-4, with 7 bases lining up with TRBD1. V lost 3 bases to trimming and J lost 0 bases; unmatched junction nucleotides: 5. The CDR3 extends over 17 amino acids. In DNA form, the CDR3 reads TGTGCCAGCAGTTTGGGACAGATTAACTCTGGGGCCAACGTCCTGACTTTC. It codes for CASSLGQINSGANVLTF.